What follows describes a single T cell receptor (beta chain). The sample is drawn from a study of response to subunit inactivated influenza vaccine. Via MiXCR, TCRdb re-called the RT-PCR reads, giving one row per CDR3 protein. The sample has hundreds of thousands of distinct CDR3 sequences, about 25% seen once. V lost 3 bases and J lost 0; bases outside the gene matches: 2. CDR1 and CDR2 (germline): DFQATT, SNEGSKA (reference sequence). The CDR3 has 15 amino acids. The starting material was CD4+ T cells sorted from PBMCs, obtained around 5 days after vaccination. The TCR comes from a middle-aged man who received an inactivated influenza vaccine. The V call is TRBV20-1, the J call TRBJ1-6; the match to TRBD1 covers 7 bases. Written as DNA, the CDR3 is TGCAGTGCTAGCCCAGGGGGCTCCTATAATTCACCCCTCCACTTT. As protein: CSASPGGSYNSPLHF.